Listed below are T cell receptor beta chains from one sample, sequenced in a study of control samples from healthy donors and cancer patients. Method: immunoSEQ multiplex PCR; TCRdb's copy keeps in-frame clones and lacks some. This table has about 160,000 clones, roughly 95% appearing once. What was sequenced was blood. Every receptor here comes from a woman in her twenties or thirties in good health. The CDR3 runs from the conserved cysteine through the conserved F or W. The D gene is left open where the match is weak. Some rows mark clone size as missing; the rest say once, few, many or name a class of expanded clone.

v_gene	abundance	j_gene	d_gene	CDR3aa	CDR3nt
TRBV5-1	-	TRBJ1-2	-	CASSLDGGSGGYTF	TGCGCCAGCAGCTTGGATGGGGGGTCGGGTGGCTACACCTTC
TRBV5-8	-	TRBJ2-7	TRBD2	CASSLYAGGSVEQYF	TGTGCCAGCAGCTTGTACGCGGGGGGTTCAGTGGAGCAGTACTTC
TRBV3-1/TRBV3-2	-	TRBJ1-3	-	CASSQVSGISGNTIYF	TGTGCCAGCAGCCAAGTATCAGGCATTTCTGGAAACACCATATATTTT
TRBV7-2	once	TRBJ2-7	-	CAYRKGGSYEQYF	TGTGCCTACCGAAAAGGGGGTTCCTACGAGCAGTACTTC
TRBV10-3	-	TRBJ1-1	TRBD1	CAISEFGTGAWSTEAFF	TGTGCCATCAGTGAGTTCGGGACAGGGGCTTGGAGCACTGAAGCTTTCTTT
TRBV5-4	-	TRBJ1-4	-	CASSPGTRREKLFF	TGTGCCAGCAGTCCCGGGACCCGGCGTGAAAAACTGTTTTTT
TRBV5-1	-	TRBJ1-2	-	CASSWRTGYGYTF	TGCGCCAGCAGCTGGCGGACGGGCTATGGCTACACCTTC
TRBV4-1	-	TRBJ2-1	TRBD2	CASSQPTAGATHNEQFF	TGCGCCAGCAGCCAACCTACAGCGGGGGCCACGCACAATGAGCAGTTCTTC
TRBV6-2/TRBV6-3	-	TRBJ2-1	TRBD2	CASSYSSGGAAEQFF	TGTGCCAGCAGTTACAGTAGCGGGGGGGCCGCTGAGCAGTTCTTC
TRBV12-3/TRBV12-4	-	TRBJ1-3	-	CASGSTSGNTIYF	TGTGCCAGCGGGTCGACCTCTGGAAACACCATATATTTT
TRBV6-5	-	TRBJ1-1	-	CASSYSASAYDTEAFF	TGTGCCAGCAGTTACTCGGCCTCGGCCTATGACACTGAAGCTTTCTTT
TRBV3-1/TRBV3-2	once	TRBJ1-3	-	CASSQVASSFSGNTIYF	TGTGCCAGCAGCCAAGTGGCCAGTTCCTTCTCTGGAAACACCATATATTTT
TRBV4-2	-	TRBJ1-2	-	CASSQVPGAQDYGYTF	TGTGCCAGCAGCCAAGTCCCAGGGGCGCAGGACTATGGCTACACCTTC
TRBV19	-	TRBJ2-7	-	CASTPGDAYEQYF	TGTGCCAGTACTCCTGGGGATGCCTACGAGCAGTACTTC
TRBV2	-	TRBJ2-5	-	CASSEAGAGEETQYF	TGTGCCAGCAGTGAAGCGGGGGCAGGGGAAGAGACCCAGTACTTC
TRBV3-1/TRBV3-2	-	TRBJ1-2	-	CASSQEQGLMRGYGYTF	TGTGCCAGCAGCCAAGAACAGGGACTTATGCGTGGGTATGGCTACACCTTC
TRBV7-9	-	TRBJ2-1	-	CASSLVEDRYNEQFF	TGTGCCAGCAGCTTAGTAGAAGACAGGTACAATGAGCAGTTCTTC
TRBV30	-	TRBJ2-1	TRBD2	CAWTGTSGRARYNEQFF	TGTGCCTGGACCGGGACTAGCGGGAGGGCCCGGTACAATGAGCAGTTCTTC
TRBV24-1	-	TRBJ2-5	-	CATSEEGPGRFETQYF	TGTGCCACCAGTGAGGAGGGACCGGGGAGGTTCGAGACCCAGTACTTC
TRBV6-1	-	TRBJ1-1	-	CASSDRWKNTEAFF	TGTGCCAGCAGTGACAGGTGGAAGAACACTGAAGCTTTCTTT
TRBV6-5	-	TRBJ1-3	TRBD1	CASSPTGVADTIYF	TGTGCCAGCAGCCCGACAGGGGTAGCAGACACCATATATTTT
TRBV19	-	TRBJ2-1	TRBD2	CASSAGGPIINEQFF	TGTGCCAGTAGTGCGGGAGGGCCTATAATCAATGAGCAGTTCTTC
TRBV24-1	-	TRBJ2-3	TRBD1	CATSDSPGQDHTDTQYF	TGTGCCACCAGTGATTCCCCGGGACAGGACCACACAGATACGCAGTATTTT
TRBV5-4	-	TRBJ2-6	-	CASSLGLSGANVLTF	TGTGCCAGCAGCTTGGGGCTCTCTGGGGCCAACGTCCTGACTTTC
TRBV6-2/TRBV6-3	-	TRBJ2-7	-	CASSRQSSYEQYF	TGTGCCAGCAGCAGACAGAGCTCCTACGAGCAGTACTTC
TRBV4-2	few	TRBJ1-1	-	CASSQEVRLGTEAFF	TGTGCCAGCAGCCAAGAGGTCCGCCTGGGCACTGAAGCTTTCTTT
TRBV7-9	-	TRBJ2-1	-	CASSLVRTENNEQFF	TGTGCCAGCAGCTTAGTAAGGACAGAAAACAATGAGCAGTTCTTC